The T cell receptor (beta chain) under discussion was sequenced for a study of blood T cell repertoires in COVID-19. Turning to the study itself: The origin of the acute and convalescent COVID-19 samples was the United States, Italy and Spain. In each case, the material was cDNA or gDNA derived from T cells, B-cell-depleted T cells, or PBMCs.

Source study methods: Using reference gene primer amplification, nucleated cell counts were estimated. The data were produced by immunoSEQ multiplex PCR, yet TCRdb's version contains in-frame clones alone and is incomplete. Clonal size and the V and J genes are those of that table, whereas D and trimming came from the DNA. This table holds about 250,000 clones, 70% to 85% found once. The source of this sequence is a woman in her thirties or forties with active or convalescent COVID-19. Material: peripheral blood.

This chain's CDR3 is CASSPLTSTDTQYF. The CDR3 DNA is TGTGCCAGCAGTCCCTTGACTAGCACAGATACGCAGTATTTT. The V and J genes are TRBV6-2 or TRBV6-3 and TRBJ2-3; D is unresolved. From germline, CDR1 is MNHEY and CDR2 SVGEGT. The CDR3 extends over 14 amino acids. Trimming pared 5 bases from V and 0 bases from J, leaving 9 bases between.